Listed below are T cell receptor beta chains from one sample, sequenced in a study of glioma-infiltrating T cells. MiXCR, run by TCRdb on the multiplex PCR reads, gives a single entry per CDR3 protein. The repertoire holds fewer than 500,000 distinct CDR3 sequences, with roughly two fifths as singletons. Specimen: glioma tissue, nonneoplastic brain tissue, or PBMCs (not recorded which). The origin of the receptors is a human donor with low-grade glioma or glioblastoma, undergoing nonglioma brain surgery, or in good health (not recorded which). The CDR3 runs from the conserved cysteine through the conserved F or W. A D gene is named only where the DNA matches it firmly. Size is omitted from some rows. Given values are once, few, many or a class for expanded clones.

D	V	J	size	CDR3	DNA
-	TRBV28	TRBJ2-7	few	CASSLSGSLYEQYF	TGTGCCAGCAGTTTGTCAGGGAGTCTCTACGAGCAGTACTTC
TRBD1	TRBV20-1	TRBJ1-4	-	CSARDLDRGIEKLFF	TGCAGTGCTAGAGATCTGGACAGGGGTATTGAAAAACTGTTTTTT
TRBD1	TRBV16	TRBJ2-7	-	CASSQNRGLNEQYF	TGTGCCAGCAGCCAGAACAGGGGTTTGAACGAGCAGTACTTC
TRBD2	TRBV4-3	TRBJ2-3	few	CASSLGGGPRTDTQYF	TGCGCCAGCAGCCTCGGGGGGGGACCCCGCACAGATACGCAGTATTTT
-	TRBV20-1	TRBJ2-3	many	CSAAGTHSADTQYF	TGCAGTGCAGCCGGGACTCACTCCGCAGATACGCAGTATTTT
-	TRBV20-1	TRBJ2-1	-	CSASPSIYNEQFF	TGCAGTGCTAGCCCTAGTATCTACAATGAGCAGTTCTTC
TRBD2	TRBV20-1	TRBJ2-7	-	CSASEDVAGGTSYNEQYF	TGCAGTGCTAGTGAGGACGTTGCGGGAGGTACCTCCTACAATGAGCAGTACTTC
TRBD1	TRBV19	TRBJ2-1	-	CASSIRDRVNEQFF	TGTGCCAGTAGTATCAGGGACAGGGTGAATGAGCAGTTCTTC
-	TRBV28	TRBJ2-5	-	CASRTSAETQYF	TGTGCCAGCAGGACTAGTGCAGAGACCCAGTACTTC
-	TRBV4-2	TRBJ2-3	-	CASSLAEGTTGTQYF	TGTGCCAGCAGCCTAGCGGAAGGTACCACAGGTACGCAGTATTTT
-	TRBV27	TRBJ2-3	few	CASSWRPLSSVHTQYF	TGTGCCAGCAGTTGGCGACCCCTTTCTAGCGTACATACGCAGTATTTT
-	TRBV5-4	TRBJ2-7	-	CASAGRSYEQYF	TGTGCCAGCGCGGGGAGGTCCTACGAGCAGTACTTC
-	TRBV6-1	TRBJ2-3	many	CASRPDYSDTQYF	TGTGCCAGCCGACCGGACTATTCAGATACGCAGTATTTT
-	TRBV12-3/TRBV12-4	TRBJ1-5	-	CASSPTASNQPQHF	TGTGCCAGCAGTCCGACAGCTAGCAATCAGCCCCAGCATTTT
TRBD1	TRBV29-1	TRBJ2-7	-	CSVAGRGLYEQYF	TGCAGCGTTGCGGGCAGGGGGCTTTACGAGCAGTACTTC
-	TRBV28	TRBJ2-3	-	CASSLGSRPNTDTQYF	TGTGCCAGCAGTTTAGGTAGCAGACCAAACACAGATACGCAGTATTTT
TRBD2	TRBV7-9	TRBJ2-5	-	CASSLLTPGLAGETQYF	TGTGCCAGCAGCTTACTCACCCCGGGACTAGCGGGAGAGACCCAGTACTTC
TRBD1	TRBV24-1	TRBJ1-1	many	CATKQGTNTEAFF	TGTGCCACCAAACAGGGGACGAACACTGAAGCTTTCTTT
-	TRBV7-9	TRBJ2-5	-	CASSLLSPGHQETQYF	TGTGCCAGCAGCTTACTTTCCCCAGGTCACCAAGAGACCCAGTACTTC
-	TRBV20-1	TRBJ1-1	-	CSAAGEYNTEALF	TGCAGTGCGGCAGGGGAGTACAACACTGAAGCTCTCTTT
-	TRBV28	TRBJ1-4	few	CATGQGATNEKLFF	TGTGCCACTGGGCAGGGCGCAACTAATGAAAAACTGTTTTTT
-	TRBV6-1	TRBJ1-3	many	CASNKDGSGNTIYF	TGTGCCAGCAATAAGGACGGTTCTGGAAACACCATATATTTT
TRBD1	TRBV20-1	TRBJ2-7	few	CSATQGVSYEQYF	TGCAGTGCTACTCAGGGGGTTTCCTACGAGCAGTACTTC
TRBD1	TRBV20-1	TRBJ2-5	few	CSAGQVGWTQYF	TGCAGTGCTGGACAGGTGGGGTGGACCCAGTACTTC
TRBD1	TRBV28	TRBJ1-2	-	CASSRNKGQDLYTF	TGTGCCAGCAGTCGAAACAAGGGACAGGACCTCTACACCTTC
-	TRBV7-9	TRBJ1-1	-	CASSLDWRTEAFF	TGTGCCAGCAGCTTAGATTGGAGGACTGAAGCTTTCTTT
-	TRBV6-2/TRBV6-3	TRBJ1-5	-	CASSYGLNQPQHF	TGTGCCAGCAGTTACGGGTTAAATCAGCCCCAGCATTTT
TRBD2	TRBV15	TRBJ2-2	-	CATSRDRTSGRTGELFF	TGTGCCACCAGCAGAGATCGGACTAGCGGGCGCACCGGGGAGCTGTTTTTT
-	TRBV6-1	TRBJ2-3	-	CASSGGPGPDTQYF	TGTGCCAGCAGTGGGGGTCCGGGCCCAGATACGCAGTATTTT
TRBD1	TRBV28	TRBJ2-7	few	CASIPGTATREQYF	TGTGCCAGCATCCCCGGGACAGCAACTAGGGAGCAGTACTTC
-	TRBV6-6	TRBJ2-7	few	CASSYSARVVYEQYF	TGTGCCAGCAGTTACTCGGCCCGGGTCGTCTACGAGCAGTACTTC
-	TRBV4-1	TRBJ2-4	-	CASSQVALAKNIQYF	TGCGCCAGCAGCCAAGTAGCGCTAGCCAAAAACATTCAGTACTTC
-	TRBV4-1	TRBJ2-7	-	CASSQEVLHEQYF	TGCGCCAGCAGCCAAGAGGTGCTCCACGAGCAGTACTTC
TRBD2	TRBV4-1	TRBJ2-1	few	CASSQLGYSGRAVNEQFF	TGCGCCAGCAGCCAACTGGGGTATAGCGGGAGAGCGGTGAATGAGCAGTTCTTC
TRBD1	TRBV7-9	TRBJ2-7	-	CASSLTTGQKYYEQYF	TGTGCCAGCAGCCTCACGACGGGACAGAAGTACTACGAGCAGTACTTC